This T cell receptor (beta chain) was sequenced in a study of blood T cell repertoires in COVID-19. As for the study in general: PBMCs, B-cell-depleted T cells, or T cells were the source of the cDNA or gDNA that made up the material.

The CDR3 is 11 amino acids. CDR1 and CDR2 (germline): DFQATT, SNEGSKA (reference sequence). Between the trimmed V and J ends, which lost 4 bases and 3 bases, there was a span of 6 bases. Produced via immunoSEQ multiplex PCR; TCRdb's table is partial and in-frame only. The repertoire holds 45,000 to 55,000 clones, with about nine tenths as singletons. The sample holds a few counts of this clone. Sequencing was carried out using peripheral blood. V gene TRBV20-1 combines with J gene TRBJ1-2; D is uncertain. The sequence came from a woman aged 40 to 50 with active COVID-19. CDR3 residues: CSATRDYGYTF. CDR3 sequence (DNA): TGCAGTGCTACTCGAGACTATGGCTACACCTTC.